These 20 T cell receptor beta chains were sequenced from one sample in a study of shared clonotypes between healthy human individuals. The assay was immunoSEQ multiplex PCR, and TCRdb's table has in-frame clones only and misses some. This table has a few hundred thousand clones, 80% to 90% appearing once. Sequences were obtained from memory CD8+ T cells sorted from blood. The subset here: CD45RO+ cells pooled with CCR7-negative TemRA cells. These receptors were collected from a young man in good health.

This rearrangement joins TRBV7-9 to TRBJ1-2, with D hard to call. There are 14 residues in the CDR3. Trimming took off 1 base at V and 4 bases at J, with 10 bases between the two ends. CDR1 is SEHNR and CDR2 is FQNEAQ in the germline V gene (reference sequence). The CDR3 is CASSLGHGIYGYTF. CDR3 DNA: TGTGCCAGCAGCTTAGGGCACGGCATCTATGGCTACACCTTC.

The chain recombines TRBV5-6 with TRBJ1-6; 9 bases are a match to TRBD1. V dropped 4 bases and J dropped 10; count of bases not matched to a gene: 6. The length of the CDR3 is 14 residues. Per germline, CDR1 SGHDT and CDR2 YYEEEE. The CDR3 sequence: CASSKWDRESPLHF. Here the CDR3 DNA reads TGTGCCAGCAGCAAATGGGACAGGGAATCACCCCTCCACTTT.

This rearrangement joins TRBV10-1 to TRBJ2-2, with TRBD1 as a possible D gene (7 bases). The CDR3 spans 17 residues. V was clipped by 2 bases and J by 3 bases, with 16 bases between them. CDR1 is WNHNN and CDR2 is SYGVQD in the germline V gene (reference sequence). The CDR3 here is CASSEGVGGGYTGELFF. CDR3 DNA: TGCGCCAGCAGTGAGGGGGTAGGAGGGGGCTACACCGGGGAGCTGTTTTTT.

The J gene is TRBJ2-5, the V gene TRBV6-5; maybe TRBD2 (6 bases). The CDR3 length is 14 residues. V was shortened by 5 bases and J by 2 bases, with 12 bases between the two germline ends. Germline lookup yields CDR1 MNHEY and CDR2 SVGAGI. CDR3 DNA: TGTGCCAGCAGTCTGGGGGGAATTCAAGAGACCCAGTACTTC. It is translated as CASSLGGIQETQYF.

The J gene is TRBJ2-7, the V gene TRBV10-3; TRBD1 agrees at 10 bases. The ends lost 7 bases at V and 2 bases at J; junction bases unmatched: 5. Germline CDR1 is ENHRY and CDR2 is SYGVKD. The CDR3 loop spans 14 amino acids. The CDR3 protein is CAIKVGTGAYEQYF. CDR3 nucleotide sequence: TGTGCCATCAAGGTTGGGACAGGGGCCTACGAGCAGTACTTC.

J is TRBJ2-3 and V is TRBV4-3, with 7 bases that match TRBD2. CDR1 and CDR2 (germline): LGHNA, YSLEER. V shed 0 bases, J shed 8 bases, and the junction held 5 bases outside the gene matches. The CDR3 spans 14 residues. In nucleotides, the CDR3 is TGCGCCAGCAGCCAAGAGGCGGGCGGGGGTACGCAGTATTTT. It codes for CASSQEAGGGTQYF.

V and J are TRBV7-9 and TRBJ2-5, with 7 nucleotides matching TRBD1. J lost 0 bases, V lost 0 bases, and 4 bases had no gene match. CDR3 length equals 16 residues. CDR1 SEHNR and CDR2 FQNEAQ come from the germline V gene (reference sequence). CDR3 sequence: CASSLAGTDDQETQYF. CDR3 in DNA: TGTGCCAGCAGCTTAGCCGGGACAGACGACCAAGAGACCCAGTACTTC. Drawing the rest from reference TRBV7-9 and TRBJ2-5, the complete variable domain is DTGVSQNPRHKITKRGQNVTFRCDPISEHNRLYWYRQTLGQGPEFLTYFQNEAQLEKSRLLSDRFSAERPKGSFSTLEIQRTEQGDSAMYLCASSLAGTDDQETQYFGPGTRLLVL.

Comments on this clone: Compared with germline, one end of the junction differs, possibly owing to a read error. The V call is TRBV7-3, the J call TRBJ2-1; a possible D gene is TRBD2 (5 bases). Germline V gene sequence: CDR1 SGHTA, CDR2 FQGTGA. This CDR3 comprises 15 residues. The CDR3 is CASSLGKAAYSEQFF. The CDR3 nucleotides are TGTGCCAGCAGCTTGGGGAAAGCGGCTTACAGTGAGCAGTTCTTC.

The rearrangement joins TRBV28 to TRBJ2-4, with 13 nucleotides matching TRBD2. The CDR3 sequence is 19 residues long. Per the germline V gene, CDR1 is MDHEN and CDR2 is SYDVKM. Unmatched junction bases numbered 5, after V lost 0 bases and J lost 0 bases. The CDR3 DNA is TGTGCCAGCAGTTTATGGGGACTAGCGGGGAACCGAGCCAAAAACATTCAGTACTTC. Its protein product is CASSLWGLAGNRAKNIQYF. Based on the CDR3 plus reference TRBV28 and TRBJ2-4, the full variable domain is DVKVTQSSRYLVKRTGEKVFLECVQDMDHENMFWYRQDPGLGLRLIYFSYDVKMKEKGDIPEGYSVSREKKERFSLILESASTNQTSMYLCASSLWGLAGNRAKNIQYFGAGTRLSVL.

The rearrangement joins TRBV27 to TRBJ2-2; 10 nucleotides align to TRBD2. The germline gives CDR1 MNHEY, CDR2 SMNVEV (reference sequence). This CDR3 is built from 20 residues. Trimming removed 2 bases from V and 0 bases from J; junction bases left unmatched: 12. This CDR3 is CASSLLVAGGPGANTGELFF. Written as DNA, the CDR3 is TGTGCCAGCAGTTTACTAGTAGCGGGGGGACCAGGCGCGAACACCGGGGAGCTGTTTTTT.

Ten or more counts support this clone. The V and J genes are TRBV6-1 and TRBJ1-5; a possible D gene is TRBD1 (6 bases). Germline V gene data show CDR1 as MNHNS and CDR2 as SASEGT. This CDR3 contains 14 residues. With 5 bases removed from V and 3 bases from J, the gap between germline ends came to 11 bases. Here the CDR3 reads CASSFPGDNQPQHF. The CDR3 DNA reads TGTGCCAGCAGTTTTCCAGGGGACAATCAGCCCCAGCATTTT.

The chain uses TRBV15 and TRBJ1-1; tentatively, D is TRBD1 (6 bases). Germline V gives CDR1 LNHNV, CDR2 YYDKDF (reference sequence). The CDR3 extends over 14 amino acids. Trimming left V 9 bases short and J 1 base short, with 15 bases between. CDR3 coding DNA: TGTGCCACTTACTCCGGGACACCGAACACTGAAGCTTTCTTT. It encodes CATYSGTPNTEAFF.

The chain joins TRBV28 to TRBJ2-5; 7 bases map to TRBD1. The CDR3 has 15 residues. J gave up 4 bases and V 3 bases, and 8 bases lay outside the gene matches. The germline CDR1 and CDR2 sequences are MDHEN and SYDVKM. The CDR3 spells CASSFVQGSPETQYF. The CDR3 coding sequence is TGTGCCAGCAGTTTTGTACAGGGGAGCCCAGAGACCCAGTACTTC.

There are many counts of this clone. This chain connects TRBV7-6 to TRBJ2-3; no definite D call. CDR3 size: 14 residues. Germline V lookup: CDR1 SGHVS, CDR2 FNYEAQ. The V and J ends lost 1 base and 2 bases respectively, with 7 bases between them. CDR3 in DNA: TGTGCCAGCAGCTTAGACTCCCCCACAGATACGCAGTATTTT. Translating gives CASSLDSPTDTQYF. Using reference TRBV7-6 and TRBJ2-3 for the parts outside the CDR3, the full variable domain is GAGVSQSPRYKVTKRGQDVALRCDPISGHVSLYWYRQALGQGPEFLTYFNYEAQQDKSGLPNDRFSAERPEGSISTLTIQRTEQRDSAMYRCASSLDSPTDTQYFGPGTRLTVL.

This clone was seen at least ten times. This chain joins TRBV29-1 and TRBJ1-4, with D hard to call. Germline V gene sequence: CDR1 SQVTM, CDR2 ANQGSEA. The CDR3 totals 14 residues. V gave up 4 bases and J gave up 1 base, with 10 bases separating them. The CDR3 nucleotides are TGCAGCGTTGGCTACGCCGGAACTAATGAAAAACTGTTTTTT. Its protein is CSVGYAGTNEKLFF.

V is TRBV7-2 and J is TRBJ2-7; D might be TRBD2 (5 bases). Trimming cost V 2 bases and J 3 bases, with 11 bases left between them. The CDR3 is 14 residues long. CDR1 and CDR2 from the germline V gene are SGHTA and FQGNSA. The CDR3 DNA reads TGTGCCAGCAGCTTATACCCGGGAATCTACGAGCAGTACTTC. Protein sequence: CASSLYPGIYEQYF.

This clone has a single count. This sequence joins TRBV7-9 and TRBJ2-7; possible D gene TRBD1, 5 bases. CDR3 length: 16 amino acids. Germline V gives CDR1 SEHNR, CDR2 FQNEAQ (reference sequence). V was shortened by 0 bases and J by 3 bases, with 15 bases between the two germline ends. The CDR3 sequence: CASSLAGAGPNYEQYF. CDR3 bases: TGTGCCAGCAGCTTAGCTGGGGCAGGACCAAACTACGAGCAGTACTTC.

The gene calls are TRBV19 and TRBJ2-3; TRBD2 might be the D (6 bases). Germline loops: CDR1 LNHDA, CDR2 SQIVND (reference sequence). Trimming stripped 6 bases from V and 3 bases from J, with 10 bases between. The CDR3 is made up of 13 amino acids. CDR3 in amino acids: CASSWRETDTQYF. For the CDR3, the DNA is TGTGCCAGTAGCTGGAGGGAGACAGATACGCAGTATTTT. Variable domain in full (rest from reference TRBV19 and TRBJ2-3): DGGITQSPKYLFRKEGQNVTLSCEQNLNHDAMYWYRQDPGQGLRLIYYSQIVNDFQKGDIAEGYSVSREKKESFPLTVTSAQKNPTAFYLCASSWRETDTQYFGPGTRLTVL.

V usage is TRBV4-1 and J usage is TRBJ1-2, with 7 bases fitting TRBD1. Per the germline V gene, CDR1 is MGHRA and CDR2 is YSYEKL. Losses at the gene ends were 1 base for V and 0 bases for J; bases not matched to a gene: 8. The CDR3 has 17 residues. CDR3: CASSQAGRDSTNYGYTF. Here the CDR3 DNA reads TGCGCCAGCAGCCAAGCCGGCCGGGACAGTACTAACTATGGCTACACCTTC.

V and J are TRBV30 and TRBJ2-3; perhaps TRBD1 as D (5 bases). CDR3 length: 14 residues. V lost 0 bases to trimming and J lost 2 bases, with 9 bases between them. Germline loops: CDR1 GTSNPN, CDR2 SVGIG (reference sequence). The CDR3, as DNA: TGTGCCTGGAGTGTAGGGGCGGACACAGATACGCAGTATTTT. Its translation: CAWSVGADTDTQYF.